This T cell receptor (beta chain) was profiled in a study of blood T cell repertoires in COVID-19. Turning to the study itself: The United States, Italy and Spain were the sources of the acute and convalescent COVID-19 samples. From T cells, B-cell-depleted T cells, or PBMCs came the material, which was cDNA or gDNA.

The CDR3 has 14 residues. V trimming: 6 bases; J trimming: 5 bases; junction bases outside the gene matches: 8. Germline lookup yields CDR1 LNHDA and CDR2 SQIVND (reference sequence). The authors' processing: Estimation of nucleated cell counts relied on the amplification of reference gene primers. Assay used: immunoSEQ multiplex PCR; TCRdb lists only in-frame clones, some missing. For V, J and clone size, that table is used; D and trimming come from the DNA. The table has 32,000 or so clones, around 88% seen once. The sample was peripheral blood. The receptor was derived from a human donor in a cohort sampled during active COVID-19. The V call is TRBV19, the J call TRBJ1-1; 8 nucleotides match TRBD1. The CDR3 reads CASRVQGAGTEAFF. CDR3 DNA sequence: TGTGCCAGTAGAGTCCAGGGGGCGGGTACTGAAGCTTTCTTT.